This TCR beta chain was sequenced during a study of blood T cell repertoires in COVID-19 (dated by TCRdb to 2020 to 2021). Some background on the complete study: Samples covering the acute and convalescent phases of COVID-19 were provided by collaborators in the United States, Italy and Spain. The prospective study material was composed of cDNA or gDNA derived from T cells, B-cell-depleted T cells, or PBMCs. Deeply sampled blood TCRbeta repertoires from subjects exposed to, actively infected with, or recovered from COVID-19 were included in the dataset. The repertoires were released in a freely available public database meant as a resource for research on the immune response to SARS-CoV-2. The samples were drawn from the first 160 participants of the ongoing ImmuneRACE study and from about 1,200 subjects provided by 6 global collaborators. Sample metadata almost always included a de-identified subject ID, COVID-19 status, age in years and sex. Where available, HLA class I and class II types were taken from metadata supplied by the sample provider and were not determined by assay-based typing.

The immunoSEQ Assay, a bias-controlled multiplex PCR, was used to amplify TCRbeta CDR3 regions from genomic DNA. From the authors' description of their analysis: The number of nucleated cells in each sample was estimated by amplification of reference gene primers within the assay. To quantify the absolute abundance of each unique TCRbeta CDR3 rearrangement, sequence reads were collapsed and filtered. For each sample, productive Simpson clonality was calculated as the square root of Simpson's diversity index across productive rearrangements. TCRdb's version of the immuneACCESS table is confined to in-frame rearrangements and falls short of the full clone set. An unresolved V gene accounts for under half of the shortfall where checked; the remainder is of unknown origin. Clone size and V and J calls were adopted from that table, with D and trimming inferred from the DNA. The sample has 200,000 to 300,000 clones on record, approximately 85% of them singletons. Of the sample, approximately 9.6% falls within the top ten clones.

On the study overall, not on this receptor specifically: The quantity of clinical and demographic metadata differed by source and by participant and was supplied without curation.

Participants in the prospective study were enrolled through a virtual design, were aged about 18 to 90 years, and lived in some 24 United States geographic areas. Cohort assignment in the prospective study relied on participant-reported clinical history from a screening survey and a study questionnaire. In the prospective study, whole blood, serum and a nasopharyngeal or oropharyngeal swab were collected from each participant by mobile phlebotomists. Prospective study participants could optionally give additional blood draws and questionnaires over a roughly 2-month period. Before DNA extraction, prospective study blood samples were shipped either frozen or at room temperature. Reading the germline V gene gives CDR1 SGHTA and CDR2 FQGNSA. V trim: 0 bases; J trim: 1 base; unmatched bases: 7. The CDR3 spans 18 residues, from the cysteine through the phenylalanine. The DNA shown is the 54-base CDR3, in frame from base 1.

As for this clone: The clone's antigen remains unknown. No qualities accompany the bases; no much larger clone lies one base away.

This clonotype originated in a woman aged 45-60 years with acute COVID-19. What was sequenced was PBMCs or T cells enriched from blood (not recorded which). Rearrangement joined TRBV7-2 to TRBJ2-5; TRBD2 matches 11 bases in the middle. The sequenced DNA is TGTGCCAGCAGCTTAGCGATTTTGACTAGCGGGGCCCAAGAGACCCAGTACTTC. This gives the protein CASSLAILTSGAQETQYF.